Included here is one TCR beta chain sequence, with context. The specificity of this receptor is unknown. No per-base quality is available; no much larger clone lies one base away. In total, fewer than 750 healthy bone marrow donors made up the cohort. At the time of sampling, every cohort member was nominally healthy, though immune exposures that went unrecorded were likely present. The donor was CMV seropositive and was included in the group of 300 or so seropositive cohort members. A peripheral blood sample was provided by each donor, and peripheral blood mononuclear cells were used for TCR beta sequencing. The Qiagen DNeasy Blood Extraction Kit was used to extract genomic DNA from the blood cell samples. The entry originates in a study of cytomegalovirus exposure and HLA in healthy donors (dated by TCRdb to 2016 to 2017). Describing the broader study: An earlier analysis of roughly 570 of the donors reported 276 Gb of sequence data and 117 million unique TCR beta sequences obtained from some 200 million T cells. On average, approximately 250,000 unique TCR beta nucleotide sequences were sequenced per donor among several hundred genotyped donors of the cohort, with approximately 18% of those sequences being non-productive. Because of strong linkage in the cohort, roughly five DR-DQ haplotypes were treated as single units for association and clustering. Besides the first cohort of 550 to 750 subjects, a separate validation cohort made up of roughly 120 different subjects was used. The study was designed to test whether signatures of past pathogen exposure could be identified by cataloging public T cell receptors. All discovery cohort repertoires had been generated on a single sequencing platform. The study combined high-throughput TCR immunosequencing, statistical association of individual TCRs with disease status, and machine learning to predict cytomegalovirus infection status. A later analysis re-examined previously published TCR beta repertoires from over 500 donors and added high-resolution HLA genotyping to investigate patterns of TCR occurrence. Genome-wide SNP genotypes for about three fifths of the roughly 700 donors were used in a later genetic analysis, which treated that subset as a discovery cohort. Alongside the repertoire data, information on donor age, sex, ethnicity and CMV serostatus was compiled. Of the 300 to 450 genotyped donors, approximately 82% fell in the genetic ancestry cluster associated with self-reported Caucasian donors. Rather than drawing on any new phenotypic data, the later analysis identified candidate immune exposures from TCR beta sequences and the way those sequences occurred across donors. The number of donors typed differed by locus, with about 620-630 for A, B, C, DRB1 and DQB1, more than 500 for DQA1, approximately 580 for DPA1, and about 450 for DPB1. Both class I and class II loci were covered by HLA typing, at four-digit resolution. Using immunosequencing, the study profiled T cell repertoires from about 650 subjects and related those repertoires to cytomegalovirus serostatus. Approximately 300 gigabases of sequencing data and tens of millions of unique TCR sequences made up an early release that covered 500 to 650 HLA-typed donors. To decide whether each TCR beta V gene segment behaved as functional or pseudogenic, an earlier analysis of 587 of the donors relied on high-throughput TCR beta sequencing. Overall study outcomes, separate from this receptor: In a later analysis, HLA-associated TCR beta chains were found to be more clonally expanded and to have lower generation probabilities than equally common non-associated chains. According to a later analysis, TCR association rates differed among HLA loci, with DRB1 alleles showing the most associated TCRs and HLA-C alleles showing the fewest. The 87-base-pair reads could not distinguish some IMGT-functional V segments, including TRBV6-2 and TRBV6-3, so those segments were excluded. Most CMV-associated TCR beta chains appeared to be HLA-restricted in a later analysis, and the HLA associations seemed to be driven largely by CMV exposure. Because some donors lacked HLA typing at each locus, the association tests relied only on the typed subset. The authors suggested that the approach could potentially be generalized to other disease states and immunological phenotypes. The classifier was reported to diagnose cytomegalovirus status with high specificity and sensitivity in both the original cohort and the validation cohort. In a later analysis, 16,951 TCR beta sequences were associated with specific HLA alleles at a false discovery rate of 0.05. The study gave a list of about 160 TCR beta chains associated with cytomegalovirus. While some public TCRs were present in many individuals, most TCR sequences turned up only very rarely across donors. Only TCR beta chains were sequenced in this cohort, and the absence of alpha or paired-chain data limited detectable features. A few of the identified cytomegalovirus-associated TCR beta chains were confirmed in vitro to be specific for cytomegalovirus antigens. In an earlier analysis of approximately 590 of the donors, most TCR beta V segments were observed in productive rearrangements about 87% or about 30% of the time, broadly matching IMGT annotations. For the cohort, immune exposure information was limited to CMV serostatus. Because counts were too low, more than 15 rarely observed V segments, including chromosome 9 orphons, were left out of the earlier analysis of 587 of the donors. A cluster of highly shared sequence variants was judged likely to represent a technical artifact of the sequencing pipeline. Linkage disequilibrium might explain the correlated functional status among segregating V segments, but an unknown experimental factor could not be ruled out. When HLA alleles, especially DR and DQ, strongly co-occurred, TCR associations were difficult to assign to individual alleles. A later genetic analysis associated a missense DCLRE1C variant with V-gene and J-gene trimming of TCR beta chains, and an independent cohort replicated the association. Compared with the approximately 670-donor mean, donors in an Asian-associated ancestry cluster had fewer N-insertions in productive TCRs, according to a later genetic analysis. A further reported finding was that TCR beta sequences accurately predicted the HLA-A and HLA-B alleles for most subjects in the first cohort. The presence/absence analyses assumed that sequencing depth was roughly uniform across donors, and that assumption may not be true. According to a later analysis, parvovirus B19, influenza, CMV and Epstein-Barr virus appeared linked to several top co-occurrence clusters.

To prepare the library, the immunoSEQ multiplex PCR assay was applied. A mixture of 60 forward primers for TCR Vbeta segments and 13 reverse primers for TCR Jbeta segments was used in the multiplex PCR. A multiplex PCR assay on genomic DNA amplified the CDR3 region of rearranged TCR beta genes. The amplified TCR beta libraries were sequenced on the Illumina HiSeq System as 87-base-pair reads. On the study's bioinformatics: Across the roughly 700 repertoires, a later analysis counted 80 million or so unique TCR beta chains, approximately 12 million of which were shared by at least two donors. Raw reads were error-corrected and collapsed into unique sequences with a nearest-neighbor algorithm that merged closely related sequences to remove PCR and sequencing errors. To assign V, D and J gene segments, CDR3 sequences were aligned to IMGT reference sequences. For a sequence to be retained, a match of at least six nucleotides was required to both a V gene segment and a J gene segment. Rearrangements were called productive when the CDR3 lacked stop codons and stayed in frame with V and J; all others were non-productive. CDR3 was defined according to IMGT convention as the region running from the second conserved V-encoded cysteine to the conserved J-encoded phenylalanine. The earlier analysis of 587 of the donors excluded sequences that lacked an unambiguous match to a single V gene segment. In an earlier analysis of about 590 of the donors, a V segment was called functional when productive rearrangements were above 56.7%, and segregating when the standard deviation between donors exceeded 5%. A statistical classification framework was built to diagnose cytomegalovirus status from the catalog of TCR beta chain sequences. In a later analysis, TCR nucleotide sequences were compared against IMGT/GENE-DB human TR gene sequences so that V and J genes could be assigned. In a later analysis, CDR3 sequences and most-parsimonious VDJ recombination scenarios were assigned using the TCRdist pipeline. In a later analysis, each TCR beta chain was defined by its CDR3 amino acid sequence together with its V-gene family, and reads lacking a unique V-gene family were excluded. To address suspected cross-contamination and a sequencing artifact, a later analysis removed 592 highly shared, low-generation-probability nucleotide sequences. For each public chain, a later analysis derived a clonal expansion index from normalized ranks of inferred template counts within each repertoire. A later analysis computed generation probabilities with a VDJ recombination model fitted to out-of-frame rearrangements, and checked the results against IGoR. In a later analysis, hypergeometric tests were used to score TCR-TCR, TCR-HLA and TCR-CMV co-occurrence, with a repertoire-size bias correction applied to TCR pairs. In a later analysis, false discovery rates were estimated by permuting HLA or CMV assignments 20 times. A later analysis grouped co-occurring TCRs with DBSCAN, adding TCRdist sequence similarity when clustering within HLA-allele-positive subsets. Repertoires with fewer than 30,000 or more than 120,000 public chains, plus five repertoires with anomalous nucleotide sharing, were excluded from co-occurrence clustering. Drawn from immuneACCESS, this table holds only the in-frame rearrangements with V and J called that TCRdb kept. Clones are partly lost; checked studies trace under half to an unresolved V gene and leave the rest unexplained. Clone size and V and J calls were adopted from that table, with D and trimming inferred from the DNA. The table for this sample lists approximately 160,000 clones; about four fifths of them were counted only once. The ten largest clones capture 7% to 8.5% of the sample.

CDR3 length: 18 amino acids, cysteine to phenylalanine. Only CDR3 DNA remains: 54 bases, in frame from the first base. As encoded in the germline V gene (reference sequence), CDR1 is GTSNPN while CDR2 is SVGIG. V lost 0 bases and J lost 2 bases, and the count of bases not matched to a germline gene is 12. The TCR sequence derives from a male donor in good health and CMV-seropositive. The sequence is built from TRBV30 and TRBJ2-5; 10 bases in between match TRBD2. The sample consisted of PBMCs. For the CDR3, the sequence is CAWSVLASGGLGQETQYF. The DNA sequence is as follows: TGTGCCTGGAGTGTATTGGCTAGCGGGGGCTTGGGACAAGAGACCCAGTACTTC.